This T cell receptor (beta chain) was captured in a study of control samples from healthy donors and cancer patients. TCRdb keeps only in-frame clones here, not all; method: immunoSEQ multiplex PCR. The sample yields around 170,000 clones, around 88% seen once. Trimming removed 0 bases at V and 6 bases at J, with 8 bases between. Looked up from germline, CDR1 is KGHDR and CDR2 is SFDVKD. CDR3 length equals 14 residues. V is TRBV24-1 and J is TRBJ2-1; TRBD2 is a possible D gene (6 bases). The receptor's source is a woman aged 25 to 39 in good health. The sequencing sample was made of blood. The CDR3 sequence is CATSDLRGLNEQFF. The CDR3, as DNA: TGTGCCACCAGTGATTTGAGGGGACTCAATGAGCAGTTCTTC.